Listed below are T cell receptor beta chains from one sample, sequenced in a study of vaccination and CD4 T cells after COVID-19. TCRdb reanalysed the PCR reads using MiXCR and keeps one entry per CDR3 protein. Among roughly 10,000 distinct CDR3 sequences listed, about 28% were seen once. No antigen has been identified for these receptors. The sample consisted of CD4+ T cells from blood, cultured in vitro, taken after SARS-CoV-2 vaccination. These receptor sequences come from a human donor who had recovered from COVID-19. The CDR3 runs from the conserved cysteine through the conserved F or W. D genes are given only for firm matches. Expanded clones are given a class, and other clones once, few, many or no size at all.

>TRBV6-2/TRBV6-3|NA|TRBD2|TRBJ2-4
TGTGCCAGCAGGAGACTGGGGGGGTTGAACATTCAGTACTTC
CASRRLGGLNIQYF
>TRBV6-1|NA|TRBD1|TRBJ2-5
TGTGCCAGCAGTGGGACAGGGCAAGAGACCCAGTACTTC
CASSGTGQETQYF
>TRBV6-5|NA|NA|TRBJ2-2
TGTGCCAGCAGTTCGGGCGGTTTGAACACCGGGGAGCTGTTTTTT
CASSSGGLNTGELFF
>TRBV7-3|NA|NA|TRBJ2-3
TGTGCCAGCAGCCCCCTGACTAGCACAGATACGCAGTATTTT
CASSPLTSTDTQYF
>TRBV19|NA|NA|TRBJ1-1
TGTGCCAGTAGTTTATTGCTCATGAACACTGAAGCTTTCTTT
CASSLLLMNTEAFF
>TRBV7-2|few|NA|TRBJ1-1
TGTGCCAGCAGCCCCCGAAGCGCGCCGAACACTGAAGCTTTCTTT
CASSPRSAPNTEAFF
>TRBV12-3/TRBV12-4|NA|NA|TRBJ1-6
TGTGCCAGCAGTTTCGGACAGCCTGGGTCACCCCTCCACTTT
CASSFGQPGSPLHF
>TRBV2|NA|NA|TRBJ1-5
TGTGCCAGCACCGCGGGGTATAGGGTTGGGGGTAAACTTAGCAATCAGCCCCAGCATTTT
CASTAGYRVGGKLSNQPQHF
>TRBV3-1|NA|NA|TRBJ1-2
TGTGCCAGCAGCCCCCCAGCCCCAGCTAACTATGGCTACACCTTC
CASSPPAPANYGYTF
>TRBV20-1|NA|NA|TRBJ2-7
TGCAGTGCAACTAGACAGCTAGCGCGTCTTTATCACGAGCAGTACTTC
CSATRQLARLYHEQYF
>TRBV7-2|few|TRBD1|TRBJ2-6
TGTGCCAGCAGCTTCGACGGACAGGCTGCCAACGTCCTGACTTTC
CASSFDGQAANVLTF
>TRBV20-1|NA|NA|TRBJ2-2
TGCAGTGCTAGGCCCCCAGGGGCCGGGGAGCTGTTTTTT
CSARPPGAGELFF
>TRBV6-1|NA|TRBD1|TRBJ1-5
TGTGCCAGCAGTGGCTCTAGGGGGCAGACCGGGAGCAATCAGCCCCAGCATTTT
CASSGSRGQTGSNQPQHF
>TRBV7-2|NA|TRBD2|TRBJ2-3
TGTGCCAGCAGCTTAGCAGGGACTAGCGGGAGTTCGGCAGATACGCAGTATTTT
CASSLAGTSGSSADTQYF
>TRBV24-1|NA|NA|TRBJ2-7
TGTGCCACCAGTGCCGGAGGACGGTCCTACGAGCAGTACTTC
CATSAGGRSYEQYF
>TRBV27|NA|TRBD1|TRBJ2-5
TGTGCCAGCAATTCCGGGACAGGGGGGAAGACCCAGTACTTC
CASNSGTGGKTQYF
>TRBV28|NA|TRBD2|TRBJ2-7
TGTGCCAGCAGTTTAGCCCTAGCGGGAGGGCCCTACGAGCAGTACTTC
CASSLALAGGPYEQYF
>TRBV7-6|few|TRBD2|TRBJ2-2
TGTGCCAGCAGCTTACTAGCGGGAGAGAACACCGGGGAGCTGTTTTTT
CASSLLAGENTGELFF
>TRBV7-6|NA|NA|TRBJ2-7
TGTGCCAGCAGCTTGGTCGGAAACTACGAGCAGTACTTC
CASSLVGNYEQYF
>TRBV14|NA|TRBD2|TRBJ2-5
TGTGCCAGCAGCCTTGGGGATTTAGCGGGAGTGGGCCAAGAGACCCAGTACTTC
CASSLGDLAGVGQETQYF
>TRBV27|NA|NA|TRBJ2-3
TGTGCCAGCAGTTTAGTAGGGCCTGAAGATACGCAGTATTTT
CASSLVGPEDTQYF
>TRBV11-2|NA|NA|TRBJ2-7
TGTGCCAGCAGCTCACGGGGCCGGCGTGGCGAGCAGTACTTC
CASSSRGRRGEQYF
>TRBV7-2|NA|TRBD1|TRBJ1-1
TGTGCCAGCAGCCTTTACAGGGGGCCGGACACTGAAGCTTTCTTT
CASSLYRGPDTEAFF
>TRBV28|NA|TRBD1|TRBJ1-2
TGTGCCAGCTTAGGACAGGGGGAAGGAAAGTATGGCTACACCTTC
CASLGQGEGKYGYTF
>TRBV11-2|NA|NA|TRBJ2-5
TGTGCCAGCAGCCCCACCGGGACGGTCTTTCAAGAGACCCAGTACTTC
CASSPTGTVFQETQYF
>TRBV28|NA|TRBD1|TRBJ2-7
TGTGCCAGCAGTTTACCCGGGACAGGGTCGAGAGAGCAGTACTTC
CASSLPGTGSREQYF
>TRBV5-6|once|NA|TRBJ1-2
TGTGCCAGCAGCTTGGTGGGACTCAATGGCTACACCTTC
CASSLVGLNGYTF
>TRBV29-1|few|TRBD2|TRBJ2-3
TGCAGCGCCATCCGGGAGGTTAGCACAGATACGCAGTATTTT
CSAIREVSTDTQYF
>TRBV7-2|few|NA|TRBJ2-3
TGTGCCAGCAGCCCAAGGGGTGGAGCCACAGATACGCAGTATTTT
CASSPRGGATDTQYF
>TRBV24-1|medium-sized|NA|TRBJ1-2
TGTGCCACCAGCTATGACAGATATGGCTACACCTTC
CATSYDRYGYTF
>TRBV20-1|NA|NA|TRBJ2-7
TGCAGTGCTAGGGACGGCTACGAGCAGTACTTC
CSARDGYEQYF
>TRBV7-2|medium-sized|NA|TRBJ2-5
TGTGCCAGCAGCCTTCAGAGGATAGTGCAAGAGACCCAGTACTTC
CASSLQRIVQETQYF
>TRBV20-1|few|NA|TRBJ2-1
TGCAGTGCTAGGGGCCTTAGGGGAACGGGAAATGAGCAGTTCTTC
CSARGLRGTGNEQFF
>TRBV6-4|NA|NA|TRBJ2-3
TGTGCCAGCAGCGATCTCACAGATACGCAGTATTTT
CASSDLTDTQYF
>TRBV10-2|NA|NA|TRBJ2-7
TGCGCCACCCAACGACTAGGGTCCTACGAGCAGTACTTC
CATQRLGSYEQYF
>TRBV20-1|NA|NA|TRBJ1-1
TGCAGTGCTAGAGTGGGTGTGGACACTGAAGCTTTCTTT
CSARVGVDTEAFF
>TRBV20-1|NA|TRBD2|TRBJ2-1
TGCAGTGCTAGATCCCTAGCGGGAGTGTCCTACAATGAGCAGTTCTTC
CSARSLAGVSYNEQFF
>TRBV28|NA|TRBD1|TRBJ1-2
TGTGCCAGCAGTTTCAGTATATTTAGGGGAGGGGGCGAGGGCTATGGCTACACCTTC
CASSFSIFRGGGEGYGYTF
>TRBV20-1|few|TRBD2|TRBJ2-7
TGCAGTGCCCCGACTAGCGGGATACCCTACGAGCAGTACTTC
CSAPTSGIPYEQYF
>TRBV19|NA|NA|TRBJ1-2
TGTGCCAGTACCTCACAGAACGGGGTATTCAAAGCTTTCTATGGCTACACCTTC
CASTSQNGVFKAFYGYTF
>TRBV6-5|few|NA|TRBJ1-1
TGTGCCAGCAGTTACTCGAGGGGGACATCGGGCACTGAAGCTTTCTTT
CASSYSRGTSGTEAFF
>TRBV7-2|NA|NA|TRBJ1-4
TGTGCCAGCAGCCGGGATCGGGTGTTAGCTAATGAAAAACTGTTTTTT
CASSRDRVLANEKLFF
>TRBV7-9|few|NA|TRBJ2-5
TGTGCCAGCAGCTTTGTGGCGACCCAAGAGACCCAGTACTTC
CASSFVATQETQYF
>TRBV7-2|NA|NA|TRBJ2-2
TGTGCCAGCAGCTTGGGGGTCGCGGAAGCGAACACCGGGGAGCTGTTTTTT
CASSLGVAEANTGELFF
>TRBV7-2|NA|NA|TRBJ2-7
TGTGCCAGCAGCTTAACCCCAGGGGTCGGCGAGCAGTACTTC
CASSLTPGVGEQYF
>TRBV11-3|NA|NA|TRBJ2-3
TGTGCCAGCAGATATTCCGTGGAATTTACGCAGTATTTT
CASRYSVEFTQYF
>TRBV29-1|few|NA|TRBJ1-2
TGCAGCGTATGGACAGCTAACTATGGCTACACCTTC
CSVWTANYGYTF
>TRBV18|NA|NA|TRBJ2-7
TGTGCCAGCTCAACACTAAACGGGCGCGAGCAGTACTTC
CASSTLNGREQYF
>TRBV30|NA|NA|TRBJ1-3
TGTGCCGAGGGGTCGGGGGGCGCGGGAAACACCATATATTTT
CAEGSGGAGNTIYF
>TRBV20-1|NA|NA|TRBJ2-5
TGCAGCTTGCCAACGTACCAAGAGACCCAGTACTTC
CSLPTYQETQYF
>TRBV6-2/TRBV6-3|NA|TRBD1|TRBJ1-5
TGTGCCAGCAGGGAGGACAGGTTCGGCAATCAGCCCCAGCATTTT
CASREDRFGNQPQHF
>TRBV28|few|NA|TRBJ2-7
TGTGCCAGCAGTTTAGGGTACGAGCAGTACTTC
CASSLGYEQYF
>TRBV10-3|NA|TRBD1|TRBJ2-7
TGTGCCATCAGTGGTGGACAGGTCGCGTACTACGAGCAGTACTTC
CAISGGQVAYYEQYF
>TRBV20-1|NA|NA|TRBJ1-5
TGCAGTGCTAGTAGGGGGAATCAGCCCCAGCATTTT
CSASRGNQPQHF
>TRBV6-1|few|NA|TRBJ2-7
TGTGCCAGCCGGGGGCAGAACTCCTACGAGCAGTACTTC
CASRGQNSYEQYF
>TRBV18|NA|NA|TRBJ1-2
TGTGCCAGCTCACCGAGGGGGGGGGCAGATGGCTACACCTTC
CASSPRGGADGYTF